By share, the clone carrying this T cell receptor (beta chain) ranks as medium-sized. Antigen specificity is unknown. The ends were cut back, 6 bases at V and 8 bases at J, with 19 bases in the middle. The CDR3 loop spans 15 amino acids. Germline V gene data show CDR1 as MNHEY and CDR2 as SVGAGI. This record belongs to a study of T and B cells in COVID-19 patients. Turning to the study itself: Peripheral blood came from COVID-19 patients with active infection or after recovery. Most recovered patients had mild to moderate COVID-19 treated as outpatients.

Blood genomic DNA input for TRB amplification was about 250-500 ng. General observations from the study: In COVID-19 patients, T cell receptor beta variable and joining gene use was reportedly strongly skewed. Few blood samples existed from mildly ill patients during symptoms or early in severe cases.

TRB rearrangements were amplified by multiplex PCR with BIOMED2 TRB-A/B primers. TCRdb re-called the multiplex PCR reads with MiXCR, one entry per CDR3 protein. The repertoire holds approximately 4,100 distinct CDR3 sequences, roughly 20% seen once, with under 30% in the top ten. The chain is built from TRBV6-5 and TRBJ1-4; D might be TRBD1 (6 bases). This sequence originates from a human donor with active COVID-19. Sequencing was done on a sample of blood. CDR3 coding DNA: TGTGCCAGCAGCCCCCTCGGGACATATCGAGAAAAACTGTTTTTT. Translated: CASSPLGTYREKLFF.